This T cell receptor (beta chain) comes out of a study of spatial heterogeneity in lung cancer. Across the whole study: A unique TCR and UMI combination showed up more than ten times in raw reads, on average.

CDR3 size: 13 residues. V was clipped by 5 bases and J by 6 bases, with 13 bases between them. Per germline, CDR1 SGHTA and CDR2 FQGTGA. TCRdb itself ran the 5' RACE reads through MiXCR, one entry per CDR3 protein. The sample records some 47,000 distinct CDR3 sequences, around 7% being singletons. Study-level findings and limits: Circulating ubiquitous expanded tumor TCRs were observed more frequently at resection than at follow-up.

On this clonotype: What it recognizes is unknown.

The time point was: sample taken at primary tumor resection. Unsorted samples of tumor, nontumor lung or frozen PBMC had their whole RNA sequenced. The cohort: approximately 66 early-stage, untreated non-small cell lung cancer patients. Specimen: PBMCs, collected at surgery. The receptor's source is a female donor with early-stage non-small cell lung cancer. The V gene is TRBV7-3, the J gene TRBJ1-1; D gene uncertain. CDR3 coding DNA: TGTGCCAGCAGCATACCCCCCGACCCTGAAGCTTTCTTT. This sequence encodes CASSIPPDPEAFF.